Listed below are T cell receptor beta chains from one sample, sequenced in a study of blood T cell repertoires in COVID-19. Sequenced by immunoSEQ multiplex PCR; TCRdb stores in-frame clones only, minus some. This sample has around 42,000 clones, with around 82% found just once. What was sequenced was peripheral blood. These TCRs come from a human donor in a cohort sampled during active COVID-19. Both conserved end residues are part of each CDR3. The D gene is left open where the match is weak. A clone size is listed for some rows: how often the clone was seen (once, few, many), or a class if it is expanded.

j_call clone_size v_call d_call cdr3_aa cdr3_nt
TRBJ2-7 . TRBV5-1 TRBD2 CASSLVPGRGEQYF TGCGCCAGCAGCTTGGTGCCAGGGAGGGGCGAGCAGTACTTC
TRBJ1-2 . TRBV14 . CASSQRSHTNYGYTF TGTGCCAGCAGCCAACGTTCACATACCAACTATGGCTACACCTTC
TRBJ2-3 once TRBV5-1 . CASSLVGYGTKTDTQYF TGCGCCAGCAGCTTGGTGGGATACGGGACAAAAACAGATACGCAGTATTTT
TRBJ2-2 . TRBV5-6 . CASSPGAHPANTGELFF TGTGCCAGCAGCCCAGGGGCCCATCCGGCGAACACCGGGGAGCTGTTTTTT
TRBJ2-1 . TRBV9 TRBD2 CASSVRLAGYNEQFF TGTGCCAGCAGCGTACGACTAGCGGGTTACAATGAGCAGTTCTTC
TRBJ2-2 . TRBV11-2 . CASSFVGGRARAGELFF TGTGCCAGCAGCTTCGTGGGGGGACGGGCTCGGGCCGGGGAGCTGTTTTTT
TRBJ2-6 . TRBV5-6 . CASTFRAGSGANVLTF TGTGCCAGCACCTTTCGGGCAGGGTCTGGGGCCAACGTCCTGACTTTC
TRBJ2-1 . TRBV19 . CASSTTRDTNYNEQFF TGTGCCAGTAGTACCACCCGGGACACCAACTACAATGAGCAGTTCTTC
TRBJ2-4 . TRBV19 TRBD2 CASSPGGLAGGPVTKNIQYF TGTGCCAGTAGCCCCGGGGGGCTAGCGGGGGGGCCGGTAACCAAAAACATTCAGTACTTC
TRBJ2-7 . TRBV18 TRBD1 CASSLRFGTGGYEQYF TGTGCCAGCTCCCTACGCTTCGGGACAGGGGGTTACGAGCAGTACTTC
TRBJ1-2 . TRBV4-2 TRBD1 CASGTGPTFYTF TGTGCCAGCGGGACAGGACCAACTTTCTACACCTTC
TRBJ2-1 few TRBV16 . CASSHPGGNEQFF TGTGCCAGCAGCCATCCCGGGGGCAATGAGCAGTTCTTC
TRBJ2-3 . TRBV4-2 TRBD1 CASSQDERGRDTQYF TGTGCCAGCAGCCAAGATGAGAGGGGGCGGGATACGCAGTATTTT
TRBJ1-5 few TRBV6-5 . CASTLGRGGNQPQHF TGTGCCAGCACCTTGGGCAGGGGCGGCAATCAGCCCCAGCATTTT
TRBJ2-1 . TRBV2 TRBD2 CASRTGTSDHEQFF TGTGCCAGCAGAACCGGGACTAGCGATCATGAGCAGTTCTTC
TRBJ2-1 . TRBV6-2/TRBV6-3 TRBD2 CASSYRLGLAGSYNEQFF TGTGCCAGCAGTTACCGGCTGGGACTAGCGGGTTCCTACAATGAGCAGTTCTTC
TRBJ2-3 . TRBV6-1 TRBD1 CASSERQGAGADTQYF TGTGCCAGCAGTGAAAGACAGGGCGCCGGGGCAGATACGCAGTATTTT
TRBJ1-2 . TRBV28 . CASRTTTVKGGYTF TGTGCCAGCAGAACCACGACAGTTAAGGGTGGCTACACCTTC
TRBJ2-1 . TRBV5-4 TRBD2 CASSFGGGPLDEQFF TGTGCCAGCAGCTTTGGCGGGGGGCCCCTAGATGAGCAGTTCTTC
TRBJ1-1 . TRBV2 . CASRVGGGTEAFF TGTGCCAGCAGGGTCGGGGGGGGCACTGAAGCTTTCTTT
TRBJ2-3 . TRBV2 TRBD2 CASGLAGVTDTQYF TGTGCCAGCGGTCTAGCGGGCGTCACAGATACGCAGTATTTT
TRBJ2-2 . TRBV6-5 TRBD2 CASSSTGTRAGELFF TGTGCCAGCAGTTCAACCGGGACTAGGGCCGGGGAGCTGTTTTTT
TRBJ2-2 . TRBV7-8 TRBD2 CASSDYGGANTGELFF TGTGCCAGCAGCGATTATGGGGGGGCGAACACCGGGGAGCTGTTTTTT
TRBJ2-3 . TRBV11-2 . CASSSRADTQYF TGTGCCAGCAGCTCGAGGGCAGATACGCAGTATTTT